This TCR beta chain was recovered during a study of blood T cells in healthy people across ages. Whole-study context: Template switching caught about one barcoded beta molecule for each two T cells. Study-wide findings and caveats: The authors considered diversity estimates from one million T cells to be underestimates.

The sample holds a few counts of this clonotype. The target antigen is unknown. A second PCR, run for roughly 6 to 11 cycles, used a sample-barcoded 5' primer plus a J-beta primer mix. All samples gave at least 2.5 million CDR3-containing paired-end reads. MiXCR, run by TCRdb on the 5' RACE reads, gives a single entry per CDR3 protein. The sample shows about 620,000 distinct CDR3 sequences, roughly 20% of them seen only once. CDR1 and CDR2 from the germline V gene are MNHNY and SVGAGI (reference sequence). This CDR3 has 13 residues. V lost 7 bases and J 5 bases, leaving 14 bases between the germline ends.

The sample comprised blood. The sequence was obtained from a man aged 70-80 years in good health. The chain is built from TRBV6-6 and TRBJ2-5, with D possibly being TRBD2 (5 bases). The CDR3 region is CASNQLVSETQYF. In DNA form, the CDR3 reads TGTGCCAGCAACCAACTAGTTTCTGAGACCCAGTACTTC.